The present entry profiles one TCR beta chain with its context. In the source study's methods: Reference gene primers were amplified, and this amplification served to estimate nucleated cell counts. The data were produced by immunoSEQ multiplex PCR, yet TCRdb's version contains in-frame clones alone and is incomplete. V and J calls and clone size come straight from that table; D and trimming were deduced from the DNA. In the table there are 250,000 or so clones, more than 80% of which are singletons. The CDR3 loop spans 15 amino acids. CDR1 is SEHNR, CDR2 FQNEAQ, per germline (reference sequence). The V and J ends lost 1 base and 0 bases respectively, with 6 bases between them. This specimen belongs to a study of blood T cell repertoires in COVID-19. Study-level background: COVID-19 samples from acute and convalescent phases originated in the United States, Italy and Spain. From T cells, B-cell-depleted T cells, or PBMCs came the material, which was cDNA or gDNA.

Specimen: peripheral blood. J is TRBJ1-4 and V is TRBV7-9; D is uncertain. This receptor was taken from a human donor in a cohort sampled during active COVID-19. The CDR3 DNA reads TGTGCCAGCAGCTTAGTTCCGTCAACTAATGAAAAACTGTTTTTT. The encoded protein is CASSLVPSTNEKLFF.